This TCR beta chain came from a study of shared clonotypes between healthy human individuals. Trimming took 5 bases from V and 3 from J, leaving 7 bases between them. The CDR3 loop spans 12 amino acids. Germline V gene data show CDR1 as LNHDA and CDR2 as SQIVND (reference sequence). Adult Caucasians living in Nashville, Tennessee made up all of the donors. Produced via immunoSEQ multiplex PCR; TCRdb's table is partial and in-frame only. The repertoire holds 2,500,000 or so clones, with 80% to 95% as singletons. This clone was recorded a few times. Different DNA sequences within this sample yield the same CDR3.

The sequencing sample was made of naive CD4+ T cells from PBMCs. Subset: CD45RA+ positively selected. This receptor was taken from a man aged 18 to 30 in good health. Some clones in this sample may be carry-over from other donors' samples. The gene calls are TRBV19 and TRBJ1-1, with D possibly matching TRBD1 (6 bases). CDR3 in DNA: TGTGCCAGTAGTGACAGGTACACTGAAGCTTTCTTT. Translated, it gives CASSDRYTEAFF. The full variable domain, completed using reference TRBV19 and TRBJ1-1, is DGGITQSPKYLFRKEGQNVTLSCEQNLNHDAMYWYRQDPGQGLRLIYYSQIVNDFQKGDIAEGYSVSREKKESFPLTVTSAQKNPTAFYLCASSDRYTEAFFGQGTRLTVV.